Listed below are T cell receptor beta chains from one sample, sequenced in a study of blood T cell repertoires in COVID-19. Profiled with immunoSEQ multiplex PCR; TCRdb holds only in-frame clones, not every one. The sample comprises 280,000 or so clones, 80% to 90% of which are singletons, and around 2.1% rests with the top ten. Sequences were obtained from PBMCs or T cells enriched from blood (not recorded which). All receptors derive from a man aged 30-40 years who had recovered from COVID-19. Both conserved end residues are part of each CDR3. Each record gives: J gene, V gene, clone size, CDR3 protein. Clone size, where shown, is once, few, many, or a class for clones that have expanded.

j_gene: TRBJ1-3; v_gene: TRBV13; abundance: .; CDR3aa: CASSLGSAGNTIYF
j_gene: TRBJ1-5; v_gene: TRBV15; abundance: once; CDR3aa: CATSSRDRGEPQHF
j_gene: TRBJ1-2; v_gene: TRBV6-2/TRBV6-3; abundance: once; CDR3aa: CASSLSGVYGYTF
j_gene: TRBJ2-1; v_gene: TRBV7-8; abundance: .; CDR3aa: CASSLGTSGGLSSYNEQFF
j_gene: TRBJ2-1; v_gene: TRBV19; abundance: .; CDR3aa: CASSTRDSGGALGEQFF
j_gene: TRBJ1-1; v_gene: TRBV6-1; abundance: .; CDR3aa: CASSEFPRTGPSEAFF
j_gene: TRBJ2-5; v_gene: TRBV9; abundance: .; CDR3aa: CASNGGDPWKTQYF
j_gene: TRBJ1-1; v_gene: TRBV14; abundance: .; CDR3aa: CASSQQGRLYTEAFF
j_gene: TRBJ1-6; v_gene: TRBV4-1; abundance: .; CDR3aa: CASSRARNYNSPLHF
j_gene: TRBJ1-2; v_gene: TRBV11-1; abundance: .; CDR3aa: CASSFGRGYGYTF
j_gene: TRBJ1-1; v_gene: TRBV24-1; abundance: .; CDR3aa: CATPGQRITEAFF
j_gene: TRBJ1-2; v_gene: TRBV29-1; abundance: once; CDR3aa: CSATGGIVSYGYTF
j_gene: TRBJ1-1; v_gene: TRBV5-5; abundance: .; CDR3aa: CASSPDSPQWNTEAFF
j_gene: TRBJ2-1; v_gene: TRBV24-1; abundance: .; CDR3aa: CATSDAGTGSYNEQFF
j_gene: TRBJ1-2; v_gene: TRBV11-1; abundance: .; CDR3aa: CASSPARGFGYTF
j_gene: TRBJ2-3; v_gene: TRBV19; abundance: .; CDR3aa: CASRAGGQERRTDTQYF
j_gene: TRBJ1-4; v_gene: TRBV7-9; abundance: .; CDR3aa: CASSSARTGGGKLFF
j_gene: TRBJ1-4; v_gene: TRBV5-5; abundance: few; CDR3aa: CASRPGQGVEKLFF
j_gene: TRBJ2-7; v_gene: TRBV7-9; abundance: few; CDR3aa: CASTTAGTGAYEQYF
j_gene: TRBJ1-1; v_gene: TRBV19; abundance: .; CDR3aa: CASSIGRLGLNTEAFF
j_gene: TRBJ1-2; v_gene: TRBV7-3; abundance: once; CDR3aa: CASSLTGEGVTSGYTF
j_gene: TRBJ1-1; v_gene: TRBV3-1/TRBV3-2; abundance: .; CDR3aa: CASSQEVLQGSTEAFF
j_gene: TRBJ2-1; v_gene: TRBV7-2; abundance: .; CDR3aa: CASRPTGLAYNEQFF
j_gene: TRBJ1-1; v_gene: TRBV3-1/TRBV3-2; abundance: .; CDR3aa: CASSHSSVNTEAFF
j_gene: TRBJ2-2; v_gene: TRBV7-8; abundance: .; CDR3aa: CASSLSLGLAANTGELFF
j_gene: TRBJ2-2; v_gene: TRBV4-3; abundance: .; CDR3aa: CASSAQIAGAISNTGELFF
j_gene: TRBJ2-5; v_gene: TRBV7-9; abundance: .; CDR3aa: CASSILDRVVRETQYF
j_gene: TRBJ1-2; v_gene: TRBV5-1; abundance: .; CDR3aa: CASSVTQGNYGYTF
j_gene: TRBJ1-4; v_gene: TRBV6-5; abundance: .; CDR3aa: CASSSGGRDEKLFF
j_gene: TRBJ1-2; v_gene: TRBV15; abundance: .; CDR3aa: CATSRDNRGKGGYTF
j_gene: TRBJ1-1; v_gene: TRBV7-9; abundance: .; CDR3aa: CASSLVTGEGTEAFF
j_gene: TRBJ1-2; v_gene: TRBV19; abundance: .; CDR3aa: CASSASGVYGYTF
j_gene: TRBJ1-1; v_gene: TRBV29-1; abundance: .; CDR3aa: CSVHVTGGTEAFF
j_gene: TRBJ2-3; v_gene: TRBV3-1/TRBV3-2; abundance: .; CDR3aa: CASSLGLAGGLTDTQYF
j_gene: TRBJ2-2; v_gene: TRBV7-2; abundance: .; CDR3aa: CASSLGQATGELFF
j_gene: TRBJ2-2; v_gene: TRBV6-5; abundance: .; CDR3aa: CASNSGGADTGELFF